Shown below are 8 T cell receptor beta chains from a single sample sequenced in a study of shared clonotypes between healthy human individuals. Assay: immunoSEQ multiplex PCR; the TCRdb copy retains only in-frame clones and omits some. This table has over 2 million clones, around 90% appearing once. The source material was naive CD4+ T cells from PBMCs. This sample's subset: CD45RA+ positively selected. The origin of the receptors is a man between 18 and 29 years old in good health. Some clones in this sample may be carry-over from other donors' samples.

This clone is a singleton in its sample. The genes are TRBV6-6 and TRBJ2-5; 11 nucleotides align to TRBD1. Trimming at V came to 5 bases and at J to 5 bases, leaving 7 bases not matched to a gene. From germline, CDR1 is MNHNY and CDR2 SVGAGI (reference sequence). This CDR3 comprises 15 residues. The CDR3 DNA reads TGTGCCAGCAGTCCCGGGACAGGGGGTTTGGAGACCCAGTACTTC. This sequence encodes CASSPGTGGLETQYF.

The rearrangement links TRBV18 to TRBJ1-3, with D possibly matching TRBD1 (6 bases). Trimming cost V 5 bases and J 1 base, with 9 bases left between them. Looked up from germline, CDR1 is KGHSH and CDR2 is LQKENI. This CDR3 has 14 amino acids. CDR3 in DNA: TGTGCCAGCTCATCCGGGACATCTGGAAACACCATATATTTT. Its translation is CASSSGTSGNTIYF.

J is TRBJ2-7 and V is TRBV5-1; D ambiguous. Per the germline V gene, CDR1 is SGHRS and CDR2 is YFSETQ. The V gene lost 0 bases and the J gene lost 6 bases, with 13 bases spanning the gap. The CDR3 contains 14 residues. The CDR3 protein is CASSLGPPNREQYF. CDR3 in DNA: TGCGCCAGCAGCTTGGGACCCCCAAACCGCGAGCAGTACTTC.

This sequence joins TRBV18 and TRBJ1-5, with 7 bases identical to TRBD1. The CDR3 runs to 14 residues. Germline assignment: CDR1 KGHSH and CDR2 LQKENI. Losses at the gene ends were 4 bases for V and 4 bases for J; bases not matched to a gene: 4. DNA of the CDR3: TGTGCCAGCTCACTCGACAGGGCAAATCAGCCCCAGCATTTT. Translated: CASSLDRANQPQHF.

This sequence joins TRBV5-1 and TRBJ2-5, with 9 bases that match TRBD1. Germline V gene data show CDR1 as SGHRS and CDR2 as YFSETQ. The CDR3 is 14 amino acids. The ends lost 4 bases at V and 4 bases at J; junction bases unmatched: 5. CDR3 region: CASSTGTGLETQYF. CDR3 bases: TGCGCCAGCAGCACCGGGACAGGGTTAGAGACCCAGTACTTC.

This clone was seen once. The sample holds other DNA sequences that translate to the same CDR3. This chain connects TRBV5-1 to TRBJ1-4; D gene unclear. This CDR3 has 15 amino acids. Trimming shortened V by 0 bases and J by 2 bases, and 8 bases separated the two germline ends. Per the germline V gene, CDR1 is SGHRS and CDR2 is YFSETQ. The DNA of the CDR3 is TGCGCCAGCAGCTTGGCAGGTGCTACTAATGAAAAACTGTTTTTT. It yields the protein CASSLAGATNEKLFF.

The chain carries TRBV10-1 and TRBJ2-2; D is unclear. Trimming removed 4 bases from V and 8 bases from J, with 11 bases in between. The length of the CDR3 is 13 residues. CDR1 and CDR2 (germline): WNHNN, SYGVQD (reference sequence). The CDR3 loop is CASSVFYEGELFF. DNA of the CDR3: TGCGCCAGCAGTGTGTTTTATGAGGGGGAGCTGTTTTTT.

V and J are TRBV28 and TRBJ1-5; no firm D call. The CDR3 extends over 12 amino acids. V was shortened by 6 bases and J by 6 bases, with 9 bases between the two germline ends. Germline V lookup: CDR1 MDHEN, CDR2 SYDVKM. CDR3 sequence reads: CASRPYGQPQHF. The CDR3 DNA is TGTGCCAGCAGACCGTACGGTCAGCCCCAGCATTTT.